This T cell receptor (delta chain) derives from a study of γδ T cells in repeated Plasmodium falciparum infection. Background on the study: Four controlled malaria infections with P. falciparum NF54 spanned about 640 days.

Bulk repertoires came from Vgamma9/Vdelta2+ or Vdelta2-negative gammadelta T cells flow-sorted from PBMC. This clone has ten or more counts. TCRdb's protein for this DNA is that of a much larger clone and differs from the translation at residue 8, likely a read error; the protein shown is the DNA translation. TRG and TRD sequences were obtained from every sorted gammadelta sample. TCRdb re-called the multiplex PCR reads via CATT. In the table there are approximately 60,000 delta-chain clones, roughly 1.8% of which are singletons. This CDR3 has 21 residues. Germline V lookup: CDR1 TSWWSYY, CDR2 QGS. V was pared by 4 bases and J by 2 bases, with 22 bases of the junction left unmatched.

The chain employs TRDV1 and TRDJ1; 10 positions match TRDD3. The sequence was obtained from a pool of human donors (malaria-infected and uninfected, not separated). Source material: gamma-delta T cells from blood. CDR3: CALGAHSCVGGGYSETDKLIF. CDR3 in DNA: TGTGCTCTTGGGGCCCATTCCTGCGTTGGTGGGGGATACTCAGAAACCGATAAACTCATCTTT.